This is a list of T cell receptor beta chains from one sample in a study of blood T cell repertoires in COVID-19. Measured with immunoSEQ multiplex PCR; TCRdb has only the in-frame clones, and not every one. The data contain a few hundred thousand clones, roughly 88% of them singletons. The specimen sequenced was peripheral blood. The source of these receptors is a man between 50 and 59 years old with COVID-19, enrolled during active disease. The CDR3 runs from the conserved cysteine through the conserved F or W. Each record gives: clone size, V gene, D gene, J gene, CDR3 protein, CDR3 DNA. A D gene is named only where the DNA matches it firmly. Size values are once, few and many counts, or a class for expanded clones, and some rows have none.

.,TRBV6-5,.,TRBJ2-7,CASSPTGGSYEQYF,TGTGCCAGCAGTCCGACTGGAGGGTCCTACGAGCAGTACTTC
.,TRBV5-1,TRBD2,TRBJ2-2,CASSFSGGTGELFF,TGCGCCAGCAGCTTTAGCGGGGGCACCGGGGAGCTGTTTTTT
.,TRBV10-3,TRBD2,TRBJ2-1,CAIGGAGGRFNEQFF,TGTGCCATCGGAGGGGCGGGAGGGCGTTTTAATGAGCAGTTCTTC
.,TRBV2,TRBD1,TRBJ1-2,CASSEVWTGVYGYTF,TGTGCCAGCAGTGAAGTCTGGACAGGGGTTTACGGCTACACCTTC
few,TRBV3-1/TRBV3-2,TRBD1,TRBJ1-2,CASSHSDRVRYGYTF,TGTGCCAGCAGCCATTCGGACAGGGTCAGATATGGCTACACCTTC
.,TRBV7-9,TRBD2,TRBJ2-1,CASILGTSGNNEQFF,TGTGCCAGCATCTTAGGGACTAGCGGCAACAATGAGCAGTTCTTC
.,TRBV5-4,TRBD1,TRBJ2-1,CASSRDRYNEQFF,TGTGCCAGCAGCCGGGACAGGTACAATGAGCAGTTCTTC
.,TRBV15,.,TRBJ2-5,CATSRSRGKETQYF,TGTGCCACCAGCAGAAGCCGGGGGAAGGAGACCCAGTACTTC
.,TRBV6-6,.,TRBJ2-7,CASRQKPDEQYF,TGTGCCAGCCGTCAGAAACCGGACGAGCAGTACTTC
once,TRBV6-2/TRBV6-3,.,TRBJ1-5,CASSSGVGGSGQPQHF,TGTGCCAGCAGTTCGGGGGTTGGGGGGAGTGGTCAGCCCCAGCATTTT
few,TRBV7-7,TRBD2,TRBJ2-2,CASSLIAGVNTGELFF,TGTGCTAGCAGCTTAATAGCGGGAGTGAACACCGGGGAGCTGTTTTTT
.,TRBV18,.,TRBJ1-3,CASSPQVEGNTIYF,TGTGCCAGCTCACCCCAGGTGGAAGGAAACACCATATATTTT
many,TRBV2,.,TRBJ1-1,CASRSRDISPTF,TGTGCCAGCAGATCCCGGGACATATCACCGACCTTT
once,TRBV7-9,.,TRBJ2-3,CASRQGQLTDTQYF,TGTGCCAGCAGACAAGGACAGCTCACAGATACGCAGTATTTT
.,TRBV12-5,TRBD2,TRBJ2-1,CASGSGLAGGPEQFF,TGTGCTAGTGGTTCAGGACTAGCGGGAGGGCCTGAGCAGTTCTTC
.,TRBV6-5,TRBD1,TRBJ1-2,CASSSNAGQSYGYTF,TGTGCCAGCAGTTCTAACGCGGGACAGAGCTATGGCTACACCTTC
.,TRBV9,TRBD1,TRBJ2-6,CASTGTGVSSGANVLTF,TGTGCCAGCACCGGGACAGGGGTGAGCTCTGGGGCCAACGTCCTGACTTTC
.,TRBV28,TRBD1,TRBJ1-2,CASSLWTPGGGYTF,TGTGCCAGCAGTTTGTGGACCCCAGGGGGAGGCTACACCTTC
.,TRBV21-1,.,TRBJ2-1,CASSKVVASRSSYNEQFF,TGTGCCAGCAGCAAAGTGGTGGCCAGTCGGAGCTCCTACAATGAGCAGTTCTTC
.,TRBV10-1,.,TRBJ1-1,CASSPTETNTNTEAFF,TGCGCCAGCAGCCCGACAGAGACCAATACGAACACTGAAGCTTTCTTT
.,TRBV5-1,TRBD1,TRBJ2-7,CASNFGTGTGGSEQYF,TGCGCCAGCAACTTTGGGACCGGGACAGGGGGCTCCGAGCAGTACTTC
many,TRBV7-7,TRBD1,TRBJ2-3,CASSWGTGSTDTQYF,TGTGCCAGCAGCTGGGGGACAGGGAGCACAGATACGCAGTATTTT
.,TRBV2,.,TRBJ2-3,CASSDQGPGSADTQYF,TGTGCCAGCAGTGATCAGGGACCCGGGAGTGCAGATACGCAGTATTTT
.,TRBV5-1,TRBD2,TRBJ2-3,CASSLASGGTDTQYF,TGCGCCAGCAGCTTAGCAAGCGGGGGTACAGATACGCAGTATTTT
.,TRBV28,.,TRBJ2-2,CASSLTGVWTGELFF,TGTGCCAGCAGTTTGACGGGAGTATGGACCGGGGAGCTGTTTTTT
.,TRBV13,TRBD2,TRBJ2-6,CASSSGGPGANVLTF,TGTGCCAGCAGCTCGGGGGGACCTGGGGCCAACGTCCTGACTTTC
.,TRBV9,TRBD2,TRBJ2-3,CASSPGLAGFTQYF,TGTGCCAGCAGCCCCGGACTAGCGGGGTTTACGCAGTATTTT
.,TRBV12-3/TRBV12-4,TRBD1,TRBJ1-4,CASSATPQGKLFF,TGTGCCAGCAGTGCGACCCCACAGGGGAAACTGTTTTTT
.,TRBV3-1/TRBV3-2,TRBD2,TRBJ2-7,CASSQVGDYTYEQYF,TGTGCCAGCAGCCAGGTGGGGGACTACACCTACGAGCAGTACTTC
.,TRBV24-1,TRBD1,TRBJ2-3,CATSDLTGDGQYF,TGTGCCACCAGTGACCTTACAGGGGATGGGCAGTATTTT
.,TRBV28,.,TRBJ1-2,CASSLDKLWGYTF,TGTGCCAGCAGTCTCGACAAGCTGTGGGGCTACACCTTC
.,TRBV6-5,TRBD1,TRBJ1-1,CASSSLGQGGTEAFF,TGTGCCAGCAGTTCCCTCGGACAGGGGGGCACTGAAGCTTTCTTT
.,TRBV9,.,TRBJ2-3,CASSVSRGQSTDTQYF,TGTGCCAGCAGCGTTAGTAGAGGGCAATCCACAGATACGCAGTATTTT
.,TRBV6-2/TRBV6-3,TRBD2,TRBJ2-3,CASSLRTSGRTITDTQYF,TGTGCCAGCAGTTTACGGACTAGCGGGAGGACCATCACAGATACGCAGTATTTT
.,TRBV29-1,.,TRBJ1-1,CSITSTGVMNTEAFF,TGCAGCATCACGAGTACAGGAGTCATGAACACTGAAGCTTTCTTT
.,TRBV5-8,TRBD2,TRBJ2-7,CASSLWTSAYEQYF,TGTGCCAGCAGCTTGTGGACTAGCGCCTACGAGCAGTACTTC
.,TRBV5-5,.,TRBJ2-3,CASSLASLDTDTQYF,TGTGCCAGCAGCTTAGCGAGTTTAGACACAGATACGCAGTATTTT
few,TRBV29-1,TRBD1,TRBJ2-1,CSVGQGDYNEQFF,TGCAGCGTGGGACAGGGAGACTACAATGAGCAGTTCTTC
.,TRBV18,.,TRBJ2-3,CASSPGQGRDTQYF,TGTGCCAGCTCACCCGGCCAGGGTCGAGATACGCAGTATTTT
.,TRBV5-8,TRBD1,TRBJ1-1,CASRGGQGPVTEAFF,TGTGCCAGCAGAGGAGGACAGGGGCCGGTCACTGAAGCTTTCTTT
once,TRBV7-3,.,TRBJ1-6,CASSLTGRIESPLHF,TGTGCCAGCAGCTTAACGGGGCGAATTGAGTCACCCCTCCACTTT